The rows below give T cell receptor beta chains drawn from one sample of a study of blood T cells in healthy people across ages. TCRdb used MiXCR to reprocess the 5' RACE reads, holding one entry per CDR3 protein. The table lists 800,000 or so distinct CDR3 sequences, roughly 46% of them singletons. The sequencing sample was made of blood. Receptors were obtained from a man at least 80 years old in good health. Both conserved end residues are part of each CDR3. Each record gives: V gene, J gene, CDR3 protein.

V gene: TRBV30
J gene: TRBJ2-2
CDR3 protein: CAWSTLAGSTGELFF

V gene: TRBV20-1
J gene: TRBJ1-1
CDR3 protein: CSAPKTRLTEAFF

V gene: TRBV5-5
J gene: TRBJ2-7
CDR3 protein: CASSLALYYEQYF

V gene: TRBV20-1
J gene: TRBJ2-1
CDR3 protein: CSAPDRRYEQFF

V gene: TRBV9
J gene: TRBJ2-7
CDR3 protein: CASSVRGEASYEQYF

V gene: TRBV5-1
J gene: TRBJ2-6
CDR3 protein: CASRTIRGSSGANVLTF

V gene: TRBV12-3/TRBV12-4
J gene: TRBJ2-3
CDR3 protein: CASSKLAGVIDTQYF

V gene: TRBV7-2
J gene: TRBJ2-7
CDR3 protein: CASSPLLAGGQYEQYF

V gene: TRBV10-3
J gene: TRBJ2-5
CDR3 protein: CAISDSERSGRYF

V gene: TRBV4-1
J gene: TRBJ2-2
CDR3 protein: CASSQELAGGVGELFF

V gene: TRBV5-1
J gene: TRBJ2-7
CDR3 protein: CASSFTLTRSYEQYF

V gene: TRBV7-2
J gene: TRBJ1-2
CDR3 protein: CASSLGFGGDPHLANYGYTF

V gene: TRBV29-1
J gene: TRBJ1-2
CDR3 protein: CSVGDNGYTF

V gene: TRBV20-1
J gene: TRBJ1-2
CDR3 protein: CSARTTGAYGYTF

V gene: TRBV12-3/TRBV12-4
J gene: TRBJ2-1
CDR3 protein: CASSETGTYNEQFF

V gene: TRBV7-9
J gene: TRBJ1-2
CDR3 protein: CASPGYTF

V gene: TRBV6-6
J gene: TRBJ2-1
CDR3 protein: CASSSNPFSCEQFF

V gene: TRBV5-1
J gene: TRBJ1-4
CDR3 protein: CASSAADATNEKLFF

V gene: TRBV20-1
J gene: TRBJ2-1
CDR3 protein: CSARGLSSYNEQFF

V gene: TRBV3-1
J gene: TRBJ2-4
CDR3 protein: CASSQVQQNIRYF

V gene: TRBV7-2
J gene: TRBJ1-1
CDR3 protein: CASSLSTPGGIGTEAFF

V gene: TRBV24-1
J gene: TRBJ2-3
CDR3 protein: CATSDNVLSPDTQYF